This T cell receptor beta chain is from a study of T cells after yellow fever vaccination. Points from the study as a whole: Shared CD4/CD8 clonotypes were a small share, likely from convergent recombination. Once the booster was given, most primary-vaccination clones reappeared, at about 95% for CD4 and 88% for CD8.

The CDR3 has 15 amino acids. Trimming took 5 bases from V and 5 from J, leaving 18 bases between them. Template switching by 5'RACE produced TCR cDNA, adding a universal primer site and UMIs. TCRdb reprocessed the 5' RACE reads via MiXCR and lists one record per CDR3 protein. Here the sample spans roughly 250,000 distinct CDR3 sequences, under 15% being singletons. This clonotype was detected a few times. Its antigen is currently unknown. This TCR came from a man aged 25-45 years who received the YFV17D yellow fever vaccine. The sequenced sample was CD4+ T cells sorted from PBMCs, obtained 45 days after the yellow fever booster vaccination. V usage is TRBV12-3 or TRBV12-4 and J usage is TRBJ2-5; tentatively, D is TRBD2 (6 bases). Here the CDR3 DNA reads TGTGCCAGCAGTCGGGAGACTAGGCCCGGGGAGACCCAGTACTTC. Translation: CASSRETRPGETQYF.